The 15 T cell receptor beta chains reported below all come from one sample, sequenced in a study of T-cell reconstitution after alpha-beta-depleted transplantation in children. Unique molecular identifiers tagged the TCRbeta library. TCRdb ran MiXCR on the PCR reads and lists one entry per CDR3 protein. The table lists some 840,000 distinct CDR3 sequences, 15% to 20% of them singletons. Sequenced material: PBMCs, mostly from graft donor cells, taken 360 days after TCRalphabeta/CD19-depleted stem cell transplant. The receptors here all came from a male patient younger than 18 who had a stem cell transplant for acute lymphoblastic leukemia, so the T cells may come from the graft donor.

This clonotype occurred a few times. The V call is TRBV9, the J call TRBJ2-5, with a possible D match to TRBD2 (5 bases). V shed 1 base and J shed 4 bases, with 11 bases lying between them. The CDR3 spans 14 residues. CDR1 SGDLS and CDR2 YYNGEE come from the germline V gene. The CDR3 region has the DNA TGTGCCAGCAGCGTACCCCCCGAGGGAGAGACCCAGTACTTC. Encoded protein: CASSVPPEGETQYF.

This clonotype has ten or more counts. The rearrangement uses TRBV28 and TRBJ2-3, with TRBD2 identical over 13 bases. V was clipped by 3 bases and J by 2 bases; unmatched bases: 5. In germline, CDR1 is MDHEN, CDR2 SYDVKM. CDR3 length: 17 residues. CDR3 nucleotides: TGTGCCAGCAGTTTTTGGACTAGCGGGGGAAACACAGATACGCAGTATTTT. Its protein is CASSFWTSGGNTDTQYF.

This clonotype came up a few times. This chain uses TRBV15 with TRBJ2-7, with 7 bases matching TRBD2. CDR3 length: 16 residues. Trimming cost V 0 bases and J 3 bases; bases outside gene matches: 8. CDR1 and CDR2 (germline): LNHNV, YYDKDF (reference sequence). The DNA of the CDR3 is TGTGCCACCAGCAGAGATCTTGGGACTAAACACTACGAGCAGTACTTC. It is translated as CATSRDLGTKHYEQYF.

This clonotype came up many times. The V and J genes are TRBV14 and TRBJ2-3, with TRBD2 matching over 10 bases. Unmatched junction bases numbered 4, after V lost 4 bases and J lost 3 bases. The germline V gene encodes CDR1 SGHDN and CDR2 FVKESK. The CDR3 is 15 amino acids. This chain's CDR3 is CASSPLAGVTDTQYF. Written as DNA, the CDR3 is TGTGCCAGCAGCCCTCTAGCGGGAGTGACAGATACGCAGTATTTT.

This clonotype was recorded a few times. The rearrangement uses TRBV20-1 and TRBJ2-1; 11 bases line up with TRBD2. CDR3 length equals 13 residues. CDR1 and CDR2 from the germline V gene are DFQATT and SNEGSKA (reference sequence). The trim removed 5 bases at V and 6 bases at J, leaving 3 bases unmatched. CDR3 sequence: CSALSGRVNEQFF. DNA of the CDR3: TGCAGTGCTCTTAGCGGGAGGGTCAATGAGCAGTTCTTC.

This rearrangement joins TRBV18 to TRBJ2-2; either TRBD1 or TRBD2 may fit D (6 bases each). The CDR3 runs 17 residues. Germline lookup yields CDR1 KGHSH and CDR2 LQKENI. Trimming pared 0 bases from V and 3 bases from J, leaving 14 bases between. CDR3 DNA sequence: TGTGCCAGCTCACCACCGGGGGCCGGGAGTTACACCGGGGAGCTGTTTTTT. Translated: CASSPPGAGSYTGELFF.

This clonotype was picked up a small number of times. The rearrangement joins TRBV5-1 to TRBJ2-1; D may be TRBD1 or TRBD2 (5 bases each). Trimming stripped 4 bases from V and 10 bases from J, with 15 bases between. Germline CDR1 and CDR2: SGHRS and YFSETQ. There are 13 residues in the CDR3. The CDR3, as DNA: TGCGCCAGCAGCACAGAGGGGTATAGGGAGCAGTTCTTC. This codes for CASSTEGYREQFF.

The chain couples TRBV7-3 to TRBJ2-1; D uncertain. Germline CDR1 reads SGHTA; CDR2 reads FQGTGA. This CDR3 spans 17 amino acids. The V and J ends lost 5 bases and 4 bases respectively, with 21 bases between them. CDR3: CASSPHSGPGPYNEQFF. CDR3 nucleotide sequence: TGTGCCAGCAGCCCCCACTCGGGCCCCGGCCCGTACAATGAGCAGTTCTTC.

J is TRBJ2-3 and V is TRBV10-3, with 13 bases lining up with TRBD2. Per the germline V gene, CDR1 is ENHRY and CDR2 is SYGVKD. With V trimmed by 4 bases and J by 6 bases, 4 bases remained unmatched. This CDR3 contains 15 residues. DNA for the CDR3: TGTGCCATCAGTGTGGGGACTAGCGGGAACGATACGCAGTATTTT. Translated: CAISVGTSGNDTQYF.

This clonotype was recorded a few times. V is TRBV12-3 or TRBV12-4 and J is TRBJ2-3; D is unresolved. V dropped 1 base and J dropped 0 bases, with 17 bases sitting between them. The CDR3 sequence is 18 residues long. The CDR3 loop reads CASSLGSWPPSSTDTQYF. In DNA form, the CDR3 reads TGTGCCAGCAGTTTAGGCAGCTGGCCGCCTTCTAGCACAGATACGCAGTATTTT.

This clonotype was seen a handful of times. The chain combines TRBV6-2 or TRBV6-3 with TRBJ2-5; the D gene is possibly TRBD1 (5 bases). The germline V gene encodes CDR1 MNHEY and CDR2 SVGEGT. V lost 5 bases and J 5 bases, leaving 15 bases between the germline ends. The length of the CDR3 is 14 residues. In DNA, the CDR3 is TGTGCCAGCAGTCAGGTGTGGCCAGGGGAGACCCAGTACTTC. Translating gives CASSQVWPGETQYF.

Notes on this clonotype: Compared with germline, one end of the junction differs, possibly owing to a read error. This chain connects TRBV5-1 to TRBJ2-5; D is unresolved. This CDR3 has 14 residues. Per the germline V gene, CDR1 is SGHRS and CDR2 is YFSETQ. CDR3 nucleotides: TGCGCCAGCAGCTTGGAAGGCAGGAAAGAGACCCAGTGCTTC. Its protein product is CASSLEGRKETQCF.

This chain links TRBV4-1 with TRBJ2-7; 8 positions match TRBD1. Per the germline V gene, CDR1 is MGHRA and CDR2 is YSYEKL. This CDR3 is built from 15 residues. V lost 4 bases, J lost 2 bases, and 7 bases stayed unmatched. DNA for the CDR3: TGCGCCAGCAGCCGGGGGACAGGCGATACCTACGAGCAGTACTTC. The encoded protein is CASSRGTGDTYEQYF.

V is TRBV28 and J is TRBJ1-5, with TRBD1 matching over 10 bases. The length of the CDR3 is 20 residues. The ends lost 5 bases at V and 0 bases at J; junction bases unmatched: 16. Germline V gene data show CDR1 as MDHEN and CDR2 as SYDVKM. CDR3 coding DNA: TGTGCCAGCAGTCCCACCATCCCGGGACAGGGGCCCCTTAGCAATCAGCCCCAGCATTTT. This gives the protein CASSPTIPGQGPLSNQPQHF.

The rearrangement links TRBV20-1 to TRBJ2-2; no reliable D call. CDR3 size: 14 residues. Germline CDR1 and CDR2: DFQATT and SNEGSKA (reference sequence). Trimming took off 8 bases at V and 4 bases at J, with 17 bases between the two ends. CDR3 nucleotides: TGCAGTCCCGGGCACTCTACACCCACCGGGGAGCTGTTTTTT. Translation: CSPGHSTPTGELFF.